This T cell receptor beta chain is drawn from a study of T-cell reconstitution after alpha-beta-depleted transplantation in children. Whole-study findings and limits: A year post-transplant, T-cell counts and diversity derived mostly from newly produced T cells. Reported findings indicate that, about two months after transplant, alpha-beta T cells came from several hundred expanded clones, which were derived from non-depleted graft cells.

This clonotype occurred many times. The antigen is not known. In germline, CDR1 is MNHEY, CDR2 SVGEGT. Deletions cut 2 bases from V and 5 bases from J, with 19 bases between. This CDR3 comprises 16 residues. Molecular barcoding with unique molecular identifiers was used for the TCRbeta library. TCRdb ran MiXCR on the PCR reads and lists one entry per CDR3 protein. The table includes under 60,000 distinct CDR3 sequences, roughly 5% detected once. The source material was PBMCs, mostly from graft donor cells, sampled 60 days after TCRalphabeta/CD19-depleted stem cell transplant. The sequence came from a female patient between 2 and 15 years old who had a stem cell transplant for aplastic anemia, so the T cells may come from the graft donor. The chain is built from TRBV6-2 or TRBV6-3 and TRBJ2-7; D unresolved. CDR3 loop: CASSYTPKEVTDEQYV. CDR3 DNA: TGTGCCAGCAGTTACACGCCAAAAGAGGTTACGGACGAGCAGTACGTC.